This T cell receptor beta chain emerged from a study of blood T cell repertoires in COVID-19. Study-level information: The analysed material was cDNA or gDNA that came from T cells, B-cell-depleted T cells, or PBMCs.

Original processing methods: How many nucleated cells were present was estimated from reference gene primer amplification. Libraries were prepared by immunoSEQ multiplex PCR; TCRdb keeps only in-frame clonotypes and omits some of them. V, J and clone size derive from that table, while D and trimming were established from the DNA sequence. The sample consists of 150,000 to 200,000 clones, more than 80% of them appearing once. Germline V gene data show CDR1 as MNHEY and CDR2 as SMNVEV (reference sequence). This CDR3 comprises 15 residues. The junction had 6 bases not matched to a gene; V was cut back by 3 bases and J by 8 bases.

Sequencing was carried out using peripheral blood. The chain has TRBV27 and TRBJ1-6; 8 nucleotides agree with TRBD1. This sequence originates from a middle-aged woman with COVID-19, enrolled during active disease. CDR3 loop: CASSFGRTGYSPLHF. The CDR3 region has the DNA TGTGCCAGCAGTTTTGGTAGGACAGGGTATTCACCCCTCCACTTT.